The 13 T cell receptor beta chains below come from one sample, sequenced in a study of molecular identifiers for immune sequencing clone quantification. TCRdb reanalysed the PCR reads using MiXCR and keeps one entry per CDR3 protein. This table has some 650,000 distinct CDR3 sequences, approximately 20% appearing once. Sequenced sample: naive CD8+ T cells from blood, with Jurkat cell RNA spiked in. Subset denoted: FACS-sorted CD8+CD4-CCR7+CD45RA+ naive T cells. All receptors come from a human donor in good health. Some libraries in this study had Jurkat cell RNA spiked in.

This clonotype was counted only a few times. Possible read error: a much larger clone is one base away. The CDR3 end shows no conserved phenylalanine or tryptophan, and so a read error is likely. DNA of the CDR3: TGCAGCGTTGAAGACCACGATAACTACTATGGCTACACCCTC. Amino acids: CSVEDHDNYYGYTL. The rearrangement links TRBV29-1 to TRBJ1-2, with D unclear. There are 14 residues in the CDR3. The V gene lost 0 bases and the J gene lost 3 bases, with 11 bases spanning the gap. The germline V gene has CDR1 SQVTM and CDR2 ANQGSEA.

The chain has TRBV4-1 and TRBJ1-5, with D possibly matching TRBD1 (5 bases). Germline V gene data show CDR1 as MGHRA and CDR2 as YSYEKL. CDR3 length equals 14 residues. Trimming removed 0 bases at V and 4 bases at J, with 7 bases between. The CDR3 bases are TGCGCCAGCAGCCAAGAGAGGGGAAATCAGCCCCAGCATTTT. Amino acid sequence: CASSQERGNQPQHF.

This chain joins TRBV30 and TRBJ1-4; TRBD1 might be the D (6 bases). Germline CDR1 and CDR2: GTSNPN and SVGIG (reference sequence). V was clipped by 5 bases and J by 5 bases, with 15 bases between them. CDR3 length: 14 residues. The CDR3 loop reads CAWGRTAINEKLFF. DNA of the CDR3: TGTGCCTGGGGAAGGACAGCAATAAATGAAAAACTGTTTTTT. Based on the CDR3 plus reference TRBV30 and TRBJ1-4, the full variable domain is SQTIHQWPATLVQPVGSPLSLECTVEGTSNPNLYWYRQAAGRGLQLLFYSVGIGQISSEVPQNLSASRPQDRQFILSSKKLLLSDSGFYLCAWGRTAINEKLFFGSGTQLSVL.

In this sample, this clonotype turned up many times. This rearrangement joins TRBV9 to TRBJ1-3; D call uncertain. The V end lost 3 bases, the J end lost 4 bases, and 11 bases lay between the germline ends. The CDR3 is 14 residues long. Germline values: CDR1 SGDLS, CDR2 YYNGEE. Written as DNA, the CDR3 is TGTGCCAGCAGCGGAGGACTAGCGGGAAACACCATATATTTT. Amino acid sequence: CASSGGLAGNTIYF. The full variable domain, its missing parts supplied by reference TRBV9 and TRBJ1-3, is DSGVTQTPKHLITATGQRVTLRCSPRSGDLSVYWYQQSLDQGLQFLIQYYNGEERAKGNILERFSAQQFPDLHSELNLSSLELGDSALYFCASSGGLAGNTIYFGEGSWLTVV.

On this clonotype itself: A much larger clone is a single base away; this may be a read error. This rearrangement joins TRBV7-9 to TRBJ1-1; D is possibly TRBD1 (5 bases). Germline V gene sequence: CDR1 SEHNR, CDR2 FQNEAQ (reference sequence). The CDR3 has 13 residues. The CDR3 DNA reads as TGTGCCAGCGGCTTAGGGGACTACACTGAAGCTTTCTTT. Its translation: CASGLGDYTEAFF.

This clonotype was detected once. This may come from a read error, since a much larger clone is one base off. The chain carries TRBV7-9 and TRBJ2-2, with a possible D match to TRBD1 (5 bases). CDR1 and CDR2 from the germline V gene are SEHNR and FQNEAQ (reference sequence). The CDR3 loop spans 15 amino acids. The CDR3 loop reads CASTRDSTNAGELFF. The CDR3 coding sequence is TGTGCCAGCACCCGAGACAGCACGAACGCCGGGGAGCTGTTTTTT.

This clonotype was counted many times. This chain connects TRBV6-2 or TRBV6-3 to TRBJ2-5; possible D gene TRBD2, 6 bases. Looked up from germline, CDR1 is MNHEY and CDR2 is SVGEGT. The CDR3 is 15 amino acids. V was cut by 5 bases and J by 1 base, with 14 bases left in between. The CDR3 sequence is CASSRDSGLQETQYF. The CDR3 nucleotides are TGTGCCAGCAGTCGGGACTCCGGGCTCCAAGAGACCCAGTACTTC.

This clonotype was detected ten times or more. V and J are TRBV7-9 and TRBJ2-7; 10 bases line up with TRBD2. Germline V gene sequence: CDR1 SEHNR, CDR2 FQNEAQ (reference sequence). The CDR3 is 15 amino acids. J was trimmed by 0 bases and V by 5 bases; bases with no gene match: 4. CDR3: CASSPTSGDSYEQYF. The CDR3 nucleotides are TGTGCCAGCAGCCCCACTAGCGGGGACTCCTACGAGCAGTACTTC.

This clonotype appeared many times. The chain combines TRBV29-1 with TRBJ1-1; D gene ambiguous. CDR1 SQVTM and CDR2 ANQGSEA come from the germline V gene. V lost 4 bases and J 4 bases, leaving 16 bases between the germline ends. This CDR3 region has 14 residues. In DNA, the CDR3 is TGCAGCGTTGCGGCCGGACTACAAGTCACTGAAGCTTTCTTT. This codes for CSVAAGLQVTEAFF.

CDR3 DNA sequence: TGTGCCAGCAGCAACCAGACAAAAGACTACGAGCAGTACTTC. Its protein product is CASSNQTKDYEQYF. The chain uses TRBV13 and TRBJ2-7, with D unresolved. Germline assignment: CDR1 PRHDT and CDR2 FYEKMQ (reference sequence). This CDR3 spans 14 amino acids. Trimming shortened V by 5 bases and J by 3 bases, and 14 bases separated the two germline ends. The variable domain in full, with the rest retrieved from reference TRBV13 and TRBJ2-7, is AAGVIQSPRHLIKEKRETATLKCYPIPRHDTVYWYQQGPGQDPQFLISFYEKMQSDKGSIPDRFSAQQFSDYHSELNMSSLELGDSALYFCASSNQTKDYEQYFGPGTRLTVT.

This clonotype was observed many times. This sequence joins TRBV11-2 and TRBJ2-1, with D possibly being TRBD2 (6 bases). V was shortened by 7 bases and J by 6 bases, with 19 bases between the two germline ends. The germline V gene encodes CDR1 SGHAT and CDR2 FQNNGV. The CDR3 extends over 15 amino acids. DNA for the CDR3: TGTGCCAGCACCCCCGATCATCGCGGGATCAATGAGCAGTTCTTC. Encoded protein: CASTPDHRGINEQFF.

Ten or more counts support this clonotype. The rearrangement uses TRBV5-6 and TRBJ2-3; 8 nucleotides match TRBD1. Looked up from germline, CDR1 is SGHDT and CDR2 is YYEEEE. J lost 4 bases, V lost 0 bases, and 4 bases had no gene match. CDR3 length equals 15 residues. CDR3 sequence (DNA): TGTGCCAGCAGCTTGGTGCCAGGGGGCGCAGATACGCAGTATTTT. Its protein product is CASSLVPGGADTQYF.

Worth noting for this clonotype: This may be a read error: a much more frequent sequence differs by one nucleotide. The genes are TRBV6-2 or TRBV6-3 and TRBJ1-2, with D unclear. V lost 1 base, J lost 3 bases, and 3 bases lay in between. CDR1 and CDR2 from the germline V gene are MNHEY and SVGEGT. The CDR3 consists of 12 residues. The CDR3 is CASSYWDYGYTF. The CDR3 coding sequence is TGTGCCAGCAGTTACTGGGACTATGGCTACACCTTC.